These 32 T cell receptor beta chains came from one sample sequenced in a study of T-cell memory formation after mild COVID-19. TCRdb ran MiXCR on the 5' RACE reads and lists one entry per CDR3 protein. This table holds approximately 260,000 distinct CDR3 sequences, about 17% found once. The sample taken for sequencing was PBMCs or a T cell subset sorted from them (not recorded which). These receptors were taken from a man between 18 and 29 years old who had mild COVID-19 (a few samples of this study predate the infection). Cell type and time point are not known.

The CDR3: CASSLWGGYGYTF. The CDR3 DNA reads as TGTGCCAGCAGCTTGTGGGGAGGCTATGGCTACACCTTC. The V call is TRBV7-2, the J call TRBJ1-2; D gene ambiguous. In germline, CDR1 is SGHTA, CDR2 FQGNSA. The CDR3 has 13 residues. Trimming cost V 3 bases and J 4 bases, with 9 bases left between them.

This chain connects TRBV20-1 to TRBJ2-7; D unclear. The V gene's germline CDR1 is DFQATT and CDR2 SNEGSKA (reference sequence). The germline V and J ends were trimmed by 0 bases and 0 bases, with 12 bases remaining between them. The CDR3 length is 15 residues. The CDR3 loop is CSARDRRRSSYEQYF. The DNA of the CDR3 is TGCAGTGCTAGAGATAGAAGGCGTAGCTCCTACGAGCAGTACTTC.

The genes are TRBV27 and TRBJ1-2, with 10 bases aligning to TRBD1. This CDR3 has 14 amino acids. Germline-derived CDR1 and CDR2 are MNHEY and SMNVEV (reference sequence). J gave up 5 bases and V 11 bases, and 11 bases lay outside the gene matches. The CDR3 bases are TGTGCCGCAGGAGTGCTGGGACAGGGGTATGGCTACACCTTC. It yields the protein CAAGVLGQGYGYTF.

There are a few counts of this clonotype. The V gene is TRBV5-1, the J gene TRBJ1-6; the D gene is possibly TRBD1 (5 bases). From germline, CDR1 is SGHRS and CDR2 YFSETQ. The V gene lost 0 bases and the J gene lost 14 bases, with 15 bases spanning the gap. This CDR3 comprises 14 residues. This chain's CDR3 is CASSLEAGNLALHF. The CDR3 DNA sequence: TGCGCCAGCAGCTTGGAGGCAGGGAATTTGGCCCTCCACTTT. The variable domain in full, completed from reference TRBV5-1 and TRBJ1-6, reads KAGVTQTPRYLIKTRGQQVTLSCSPISGHRSVSWYQQTPGQGLQFLFEYFSETQRNKGNFPGRFSGRQFSNSRSEMNVSTLELGDSALYLCASSLEAGNLALHFGNGTRLTVT.

In this sample, this clonotype turned up a few times. The V and J genes are TRBV25-1 and TRBJ1-1; weak D call: TRBD1 (5 bases). In germline, CDR1 is MGHDK, CDR2 SYGVNS. This CDR3 contains 15 residues. V was cut by 6 bases and J by 0 bases, with 14 bases left in between. The CDR3 bases are TGTGCCAGCAGCCGCTTGGAGGGACTGAACACTGAAGCTTTCTTT. This sequence encodes CASSRLEGLNTEAFF.

This clonotype was recorded at least ten times. The chain recombines TRBV7-6 with TRBJ2-1; tentatively, D is TRBD1 (6 bases). CDR1 is SGHVS and CDR2 is FNYEAQ in the germline V gene. This CDR3 has 15 residues. Between the trimmed V and J ends, which lost 1 base and 8 bases, there was a span of 15 bases. CDR3 region: CASSLEDGRGHEQFF. The CDR3 DNA follows: TGTGCCAGCAGCTTAGAGGATGGCAGGGGACATGAGCAGTTCTTC.

This clonotype occurred a few times. In DNA form, the CDR3 reads TGTGCCAGCCTAAGGGGTAATGAGCAGTTCTTC. Protein sequence: CASLRGNEQFF. The genes are TRBV2 and TRBJ2-1; possible D gene TRBD1, 5 bases. This CDR3 contains 11 residues. Germline V gene lookup returns CDR1 SNHLY and CDR2 FYNNEI. The germline V and J ends were trimmed by 8 bases and 7 bases, with 9 bases remaining between them.

This clonotype appeared a few times. The chain employs TRBV6-2 or TRBV6-3 and TRBJ2-5, with 9 nucleotides matching TRBD2. The CDR3 spans 17 residues. V trimming: 0 bases; J trimming: 2 bases; junction bases outside the gene matches: 7. Germline-derived CDR1 and CDR2 are MNHEY and SVGEGT. The CDR3 sequence is CASSYSLIAGEQETQYF. For the CDR3, the DNA is TGTGCCAGCAGTTACTCCCTCATAGCGGGGGAACAAGAGACCCAGTACTTC.

V and J are TRBV10-3 and TRBJ1-1; D uncertain. The germline V gene has CDR1 ENHRY and CDR2 SYGVKD. The germline V and J ends were trimmed by 6 bases and 0 bases, with 8 bases remaining between them. The CDR3 runs to 13 residues. DNA of the CDR3: TGTGCCATCAGGTTAAGTATGAACACTGAAGCTTTCTTT. Its protein product is CAIRLSMNTEAFF.

This clonotype came up many times. The J gene is TRBJ2-3, the V gene TRBV20-1; D tentatively fits TRBD1 or TRBD2 (5 bases each). Per the germline V gene, CDR1 is DFQATT and CDR2 is SNEGSKA (reference sequence). This CDR3 contains 14 residues. Between the trimmed V and J ends, which lost 8 bases and 2 bases, there was a span of 17 bases. CDR3 in DNA: TGCAGTACCCAACCGGGACCATACACAGATACGCAGTATTTT. This sequence encodes CSTQPGPYTDTQYF.

This clonotype was observed a handful of times. The chain employs TRBV5-7 and TRBJ2-7; no reliable D call. TRBV5-7 is an ORF; its function is uncertain. The CDR3 consists of 12 residues. Trimming removed 1 base from V and 3 bases from J, with 5 bases in between. The CDR3 nucleotides read TGTGCCAGCAGCTTGACCCACTACGAGCAGTACGTC. Encoded protein: CASSLTHYEQYV.

The chain is built from TRBV6-5 and TRBJ2-3, with 7 bases lining up with TRBD2. Trimming cost V 4 bases and J 3 bases; bases outside gene matches: 7. The CDR3 spans 15 residues. The germline V gene encodes CDR1 MNHEY and CDR2 SVGAGI. The DNA for the CDR3 is TGTGCCAGCAGTTCAAGCGCGGGGGTGACAGATACGCAGTATTTT. Translated: CASSSSAGVTDTQYF.

This chain uses TRBV11-1 with TRBJ2-5; unclear D gene. The V and J ends lost 2 bases and 0 bases respectively, with 10 bases between them. The CDR3 is 15 residues long. Germline loops: CDR1 SGHAT, CDR2 FQDESV (reference sequence). CDR3 sequence reads: CASSLRRRNQETQYF. DNA of the CDR3: TGTGCCAGCAGCTTAAGGCGGCGGAACCAAGAGACCCAGTACTTC.

This clonotype was recorded at least ten times. The V and J genes are TRBV4-2 and TRBJ1-4; 8 bases are shared with TRBD1. V lost 4 bases, J lost 0 bases, and 7 bases stayed unmatched. The CDR3 totals 17 residues. From germline, CDR1 is LGHNA and CDR2 YNFKEQ. The CDR3 is CASSLGQAVATNEKLFF. The DNA of the CDR3 is TGTGCCAGCAGCCTGGGACAGGCCGTTGCAACTAATGAAAAACTGTTTTTT.

In this sample, this clonotype turned up a few times. The V gene is TRBV7-9, the J gene TRBJ2-7; 8 positions agree with TRBD1. Trimming cost V 5 bases and J 3 bases; bases outside gene matches: 9. CDR1 SEHNR and CDR2 FQNEAQ come from the germline V gene (reference sequence). The CDR3 contains 15 residues. CDR3 DNA: TGTGCCAGCAGCGGGGGAAGGGACAGGTTCTACGAGCAGTACTTC. Amino acids: CASSGGRDRFYEQYF.

This clonotype was picked up a small number of times. The gene calls are TRBV9 and TRBJ1-5, with D tentatively TRBD1 (5 bases). The germline V gene has CDR1 SGDLS and CDR2 YYNGEE. V lost 0 bases and J lost 4, with 11 bases in between. The CDR3 runs to 15 residues. Here the CDR3 DNA reads TGTGCCAGCAGCGTAGACCCCACAGGAAATCAGCCCCAGCATTTT. Its protein product is CASSVDPTGNQPQHF.

The V gene is TRBV10-3, the J gene TRBJ2-3; tentative D call: TRBD1 (6 bases). Per germline, CDR1 ENHRY and CDR2 SYGVKD. V lost 7 bases, J lost 7 bases, and 15 bases lay in between. The CDR3 covers 13 residues. The DNA for the CDR3 is TGTGCCATCAATGAAGGGGGTTTAAATACGCAGTATTTT. Translated, it gives CAINEGGLNTQYF.

As DNA, the CDR3 is TGTGCCTTGTCCCCTGACAGTTTCAATCAGCCCCAGCATTTT. Translating it yields CALSPDSFNQPQHF. This chain joins TRBV30 and TRBJ1-5; the D gene is possibly TRBD1 (5 bases). V lost 7 bases and J lost 3, with 16 bases in between. CDR1 and CDR2 from the germline V gene are GTSNPN and SVGIG (reference sequence). CDR3 length equals 14 residues.

A few counts support this clonotype. The genes are TRBV7-2 and TRBJ2-3; TRBD2 aligns across 8 bases. The V gene end was trimmed by 5 bases and the J gene end by 5 bases; junction bases not matched to a gene: 6. In germline, CDR1 is SGHTA, CDR2 FQGNSA. The CDR3 loop spans 14 amino acids. The CDR3: CASSRGTSLDTQYF. The CDR3 DNA reads TGTGCCAGCAGCCGAGGGACTAGTTTAGATACGCAGTATTTT.

In this sample, this clonotype turned up a few times. V gene TRBV5-4 combines with J gene TRBJ2-3, with 7 bases identical to TRBD2. Trimming cost V 4 bases and J 1 base; bases outside gene matches: 9. The CDR3 length is 16 residues. Germline V gene lookup returns CDR1 SGHNT and CDR2 YYREEE (reference sequence). The CDR3 nucleotides read TGTGCCAGCAGCCTGGGGGGAAGCGGGGGCACAGATACGCAGTATTTT. Protein product: CASSLGGSGGTDTQYF.

The sample holds many counts of this clonotype. This rearrangement joins TRBV7-9 to TRBJ2-1; 8 bases match TRBD1. There are 12 residues in the CDR3. V gave up 5 bases and J gave up 7 bases; unmatched junction bases: 1. CDR1 is SEHNR and CDR2 is FQNEAQ in the germline V gene (reference sequence). In DNA, the CDR3 is TGTGCCAGCAGCCGGACAGGGAATGAGCAGTTCTTC. This gives the protein CASSRTGNEQFF.

This clonotype was seen ten or more times. The chain has TRBV4-3 and TRBJ2-1; TRBD2 matches 7 bases. The V and J ends lost 2 bases and 7 bases, in that order; junction bases with no gene match: 5. The CDR3 runs 14 residues. CDR1 is LGHNA and CDR2 is YSLEER in the germline V gene. CDR3 in amino acids: CASSQLNGGNEQFF. The CDR3 DNA is TGCGCCAGCAGCCAACTTAACGGGGGGAATGAGCAGTTCTTC.

V gene TRBV12-3 or TRBV12-4 combines with J gene TRBJ2-7; no clear D gene. This CDR3 contains 12 residues. V dropped 3 bases and J dropped 7 bases, with 10 bases sitting between them. The CDR3: CASSLLGREQYV. CDR3 in DNA: TGTGCCAGCAGTTTGCTTGGAAGAGAGCAGTACGTC.

The J gene is TRBJ1-5, the V gene TRBV5-1, with a tentative D call TRBD1 (6 bases). There are 17 residues in the CDR3. The germline V gene has CDR1 SGHRS and CDR2 YFSETQ. Trimming removed 0 bases at V and 1 base at J, with 14 bases between. CDR3 DNA sequence: TGCGCCAGCAGCTTGGGCCCGGGGGGCGCAAGCAATCAGCCCCAGCATTTT. Protein product: CASSLGPGGASNQPQHF.

This clonotype was seen more than once but under ten times. The chain carries TRBV20-1 and TRBJ1-1; a weak D match, TRBD1 (5 bases). Trimming removed 1 base at V and 1 base at J, with 19 bases between. The CDR3 is 17 residues long. CDR1 is DFQATT and CDR2 is SNEGSKA in the germline V gene (reference sequence). CDR3: CSARVVLKVGQNTEAFF. CDR3 DNA sequence: TGCAGTGCTAGAGTGGTTTTAAAGGTCGGACAGAACACTGAAGCTTTCTTT.

In its sample, this clonotype was seen a few times. This chain joins TRBV7-3 and TRBJ1-1; D gene unclear. CDR1 is SGHTA and CDR2 is FQGTGA in the germline V gene. Trimming pared 5 bases from V and 8 bases from J, leaving 15 bases between. The CDR3 spans 13 residues. CDR3: CASSIVGWGEAFF. For the CDR3, the DNA is TGTGCCAGCAGCATAGTGGGGTGGGGAGAAGCTTTCTTT. The complete variable domain, with remaining parts taken from reference TRBV7-3 and TRBJ1-1, reads GAGVSQTPSNKVTEKGKYVELRCDPISGHTALYWYRQSLGQGPEFLIYFQGTGAADDSGLPNDRFFAVRPEGSVSTLKIQRTERGDSAVYLCASSIVGWGEAFFGQGTRLTVV.

This rearrangement joins TRBV5-1 to TRBJ2-3; D might be TRBD1 (6 bases). V lost 7 bases and J 2 bases, leaving 14 bases between the germline ends. Germline CDR1 reads SGHRS; CDR2 reads YFSETQ. The CDR3 totals 14 residues. The CDR3 nucleotides are TGCGCCAGCCTGAGGGACACACACACAGATACGCAGTATTTT. It codes for CASLRDTHTDTQYF.

This sequence joins TRBV7-2 and TRBJ1-5; 7 bases fit TRBD1. J gave up 6 bases and V 5 bases, and 7 bases lay outside the gene matches. Germline CDR1 reads SGHTA; CDR2 reads FQGNSA. This CDR3 has 14 residues. CDR3 bases: TGTGCCAGCAGCCTGACAGGGAAGGCTCAGCCCCAGCATTTT. This sequence encodes CASSLTGKAQPQHF. Using reference TRBV7-2 and TRBJ1-5 for the parts outside the CDR3, the full variable domain is GAGVSQSPSNKVTEKGKDVELRCDPISGHTALYWYRQSLGQGLEFLIYFQGNSAPDKSGLPSDRFSAERTGGSVSTLTIQRTQQEDSAVYLCASSLTGKAQPQHFGDGTRLSIL.

The chain couples TRBV18 to TRBJ2-5; a possible D gene is TRBD1 (7 bases). V was clipped by 1 base and J by 2 bases, with 11 bases between them. Looked up from germline, CDR1 is KGHSH and CDR2 is LQKENI. The CDR3 consists of 15 residues. CDR3 sequence: CASSPRQGGQETQYF. The CDR3, as DNA: TGTGCCAGCTCACCACGACAGGGAGGTCAAGAGACCCAGTACTTC.

This chain joins TRBV5-1 and TRBJ2-3; D ambiguous. CDR1 and CDR2 from the germline V gene are SGHRS and YFSETQ. Trimming took off 0 bases at V and 5 bases at J, with 7 bases between the two ends. The CDR3 is 13 amino acids. The CDR3 sequence: CASSLATEDTQYF. CDR3 in DNA: TGCGCCAGCAGCTTGGCTACAGAAGATACGCAGTATTTT. Combining the CDR3 with reference TRBV5-1 and TRBJ2-3 gives the whole variable domain KAGVTQTPRYLIKTRGQQVTLSCSPISGHRSVSWYQQTPGQGLQFLFEYFSETQRNKGNFPGRFSGRQFSNSRSEMNVSTLELGDSALYLCASSLATEDTQYFGPGTRLTVL.

This clonotype was seen a handful of times. The chain carries TRBV9 and TRBJ1-1; possible D gene TRBD1, 5 bases. Germline assignment: CDR1 SGDLS and CDR2 YYNGEE. Trimming pared 0 bases from V and 5 bases from J, leaving 11 bases between. The CDR3 runs 14 residues. The DNA of the CDR3 is TGTGCCAGCAGCGTAGGGAGGGGTGGTACTGAAGCTTTCTTT. As protein: CASSVGRGGTEAFF.

This clonotype has more than one count but fewer than ten. The V call is TRBV12-3 or TRBV12-4, the J call TRBJ2-2; unclear D gene. V lost 5 bases to trimming and J lost 4 bases, with 11 bases between them. This CDR3 has 14 amino acids. The CDR3 region is CASSPLMGTGELFF. The CDR3 nucleotides are TGTGCCAGCAGTCCTCTGATGGGCACCGGGGAGCTGTTTTTT.